The clone carrying this TCR beta chain ranks as medium-sized. TCRdb used MiXCR to call clones anew from the PCR reads. The sample has 14,000 or so clones; 25% to 30% are singletons. Thyroid surgery had not been preceded by any treatment in any patient. This specimen belongs to a study of metastatic and nonmetastatic thyroid tumors. Background on the study: The study looked at repertoires side by side in blood and in tumor or nodule tissue from malignant and benign thyroid patients.

There are 13 residues in the CDR3. The V and J ends lost 7 bases and 3 bases respectively, with 13 bases between them. What was sequenced was blood. The TCR was taken from a female donor with papillary thyroid cancer or a benign thyroid nodule (not recorded which). Some clones in this sample may be carry-over from other donors' samples. The rearrangement links TRBV12-3 or TRBV12-4 to TRBJ2-7; D is possibly TRBD2 (7 bases). CDR3 region: CASNLRGGYEQYF. For the CDR3, the DNA is TGTGCCAGCAATCTTAGGGGGGGCTACGAGCAGTACTTC.